The entry that follows covers one T cell receptor beta chain sequence. Baseline was the first blood sampling point, followed by cycle 4 day 1 and cycle 7 day 1. The data originate from a study of OX40 agonist ivuxolimab in advanced cancers. Across the study: The study treated patients with ivuxolimab, an agonistic anti-OX40 (CD134) antibody. In this trial design, patients received ivuxolimab intravenously at 0.01 to 10 mg/kg every 2 weeks. Of mixed ages from about 23 to 79 and averaging roughly 66 years, the group was about 80% male.

Sequenced by immunoSEQ multiplex PCR; TCRdb stores in-frame clones only, minus some. The profile shows about 64,000 clones, around 83% of them singletons. Trimming left V 3 bases short and J 6 bases short, with 15 bases between. CDR1 is SQVTM, CDR2 ANQGSEA, per germline. The CDR3 totals 13 residues. The chain links TRBV29-1 to TRBJ2-7, with a tentative D call TRBD1 (5 bases). This material consisted of CD4+ or CD8+ T cells sorted from blood, taken in a trial of the OX40 agonist ivuxolimab. The TCR originated in an adult with an advanced solid tumor such as melanoma, head and neck, liver or kidney cancer. The chain's CDR3 is CSVEVFTGTEQYF. The CDR3 coding sequence is TGCAGCGTTGAGGTATTTACAGGTACCGAGCAGTACTTC.